This T cell receptor (beta chain) was sequenced during a study of shared clonotypes between healthy human individuals. In the CD4+ fraction, cells were divided into CD45RA+ naive and CD45RA-negative memory subsets. CDR3 length: 15 residues. In germline, CDR1 is SGHRS, CDR2 YFSETQ. After removal of 2 bases from V and 4 bases from J, the junction contained 6 bases not matched to a gene. In the source study's methods: ImmunoSEQ only sent back junction sequences with no quality scores, so filtering was done differently. Clones were sequenced by immunoSEQ multiplex PCR, and TCRdb holds only the in-frame ones, with some missing. V and J calls and clone size are given by that table; D and trimming were obtained from the DNA. The profile shows about 2.3 million clones, around 92% of them singletons.

This chain connects TRBV5-1 to TRBJ2-3; 8 bases fit TRBD2. The source material was naive CD4+ T cells from PBMCs. Subset denoted: CD45RA+ positively selected. The receptor was isolated from a man aged 18 to 29 in good health. Some clones in this sample may be carry-over from other donors' samples. CDR3 DNA sequence: TGCGCCAGCAGCTTCCTAGCGGGCTCCCCAGATACGCAGTATTTT. It is translated as CASSFLAGSPDTQYF.